Listed here are 21 T cell receptor beta chains from one sample, sequenced in a study of vaccination and CD4 T cells after COVID-19. TCRdb recomputed calls from the PCR reads with MiXCR, one row per CDR3 protein. The sample yields 30,000 or so distinct CDR3 sequences, around 49% seen once. Time point: late sampling 161 to 241 days after vaccination in three convalescent patients. This specimen was CD4+ T cells from blood, taken about 7 months after SARS-CoV-2 vaccination. The receptor set was obtained from a human donor who had recovered from COVID-19.

V and J are TRBV10-1 and TRBJ2-3; the D gene is possibly TRBD1 (5 bases). Germline V gene sequence: CDR1 WNHNN, CDR2 SYGVQD (reference sequence). The CDR3 contains 13 residues. V was pared by 4 bases and J by 2 bases, with 7 bases between. As DNA, the CDR3 is TGCGCCAGCAGTGGACAGTACACAGATACGCAGTATTTT. Protein product: CASSGQYTDTQYF.

This chain links TRBV6-2 or TRBV6-3 with TRBJ2-1, with 7 bases aligning to TRBD2. V lost 6 bases, J lost 7 bases, and 9 bases stayed unmatched. The CDR3 length is 14 residues. Germline V lookup: CDR1 MNHEY, CDR2 SVGEGT. CDR3: CASRETGGENEQFF. CDR3 DNA: TGTGCCAGCAGGGAGACTGGGGGGGAGAATGAGCAGTTCTTC.

The chain is built from TRBV15 and TRBJ1-3; TRBD1 is a possible D gene (5 bases). From germline, CDR1 is LNHNV and CDR2 YYDKDF (reference sequence). V was pared by 4 bases and J by 2 bases, with 9 bases between. The CDR3 is 14 residues long. CDR3 loop: CATSKDITGNTIYF. CDR3 sequence (DNA): TGTGCCACCAGCAAGGACATAACTGGAAACACCATATATTTT.

The chain uses TRBV7-9 and TRBJ2-7, with TRBD1 identical over 12 bases. This CDR3 contains 16 residues. V was clipped by 4 bases and J by 7 bases; unmatched bases: 11. Germline lookup yields CDR1 SEHNR and CDR2 FQNEAQ (reference sequence). CDR3: CASSSRLGQGAGEQYF. Written as DNA, the CDR3 is TGTGCCAGCAGCTCCCGGTTGGGACAGGGGGCGGGGGAGCAGTACTTC.

The rearrangement links TRBV10-3 to TRBJ2-3; D gene unclear. Germline lookup yields CDR1 ENHRY and CDR2 SYGVKD. The CDR3 runs to 13 residues. V was shortened by 5 bases and J by 5 bases, with 11 bases between the two germline ends. In nucleotides, the CDR3 is TGTGCCATCAGTTCTGGGGATAGAGATACGCAGTATTTT. Protein product: CAISSGDRDTQYF.

This clonotype came up a few times. The J gene is TRBJ1-5, the V gene TRBV19; D is perhaps TRBD1 (5 bases). The CDR3 length is 16 residues. Per the germline V gene, CDR1 is LNHDA and CDR2 is SQIVND (reference sequence). Trimming took 0 bases from V and 4 from J, leaving 13 bases between them. CDR3 in amino acids: CASSIDKVGPNQPQHF. DNA for the CDR3: TGTGCCAGTAGTATAGATAAAGTGGGACCAAATCAGCCCCAGCATTTT. The entire variable domain, with the rest obtained from reference TRBV19 and TRBJ1-5, is as follows: DGGITQSPKYLFRKEGQNVTLSCEQNLNHDAMYWYRQDPGQGLRLIYYSQIVNDFQKGDIAEGYSVSREKKESFPLTVTSAQKNPTAFYLCASSIDKVGPNQPQHFGDGTRLSIL.

The V gene is TRBV6-1, the J gene TRBJ2-5, with TRBD1 matching 9 bases. Germline assignment: CDR1 MNHNS and CDR2 SASEGT. There are 14 residues in the CDR3. V lost 5 bases, J lost 5 bases, and 6 bases stayed unmatched. Written as DNA, the CDR3 is TGTGCCAGCAGTAACCGGGACAGGGACGAGACCCAGTACTTC. Its translation: CASSNRDRDETQYF.

In DNA, the CDR3 is TGTGCCAGCAGCTACGTCACTGACTCCTACGAGCAGTACTTC. It translates to CASSYVTDSYEQYF. V gene TRBV5-4 combines with J gene TRBJ2-7, with D unresolved. V lost 3 bases, J lost 0 bases, and 10 bases lay in between. The CDR3 is 14 residues long. CDR1 SGHNT and CDR2 YYREEE come from the germline V gene (reference sequence).

The V and J genes are TRBV24-1 and TRBJ2-1; TRBD2 aligns across 10 bases. This CDR3 spans 16 amino acids. After removal of 4 bases from V and 9 bases from J, the junction contained 11 bases not matched to a gene. Germline V CDR1 and CDR2: KGHDR, SFDVKD. CDR3 bases: TGTGCCACCAGTGACGTAGCGGGAGGCCCTAGGGGTGAGCAGTTCTTC. Its translation: CATSDVAGGPRGEQFF.

The genes are TRBV6-1 and TRBJ2-5; D is unresolved. CDR1 and CDR2 (germline): MNHNS, SASEGT. The CDR3 loop spans 14 amino acids. The V end lost 6 bases, the J end lost 7 bases, and 18 bases lay between the germline ends. The CDR3 reads CASRPDGHVRTQYF. CDR3 coding DNA: TGTGCCAGCAGACCGGACGGCCATGTTAGGACCCAGTACTTC.

The CDR3 spells CASSFTGQGAKSTDTQYF. The CDR3 nucleotides are TGTGCCAGCAGTTTTACGGGACAGGGGGCCAAAAGCACAGATACGCAGTATTTT. The chain uses TRBV28 and TRBJ2-3, with 12 nucleotides matching TRBD1. Trimming cost V 3 bases and J 0 bases; bases outside gene matches: 7. Germline CDR1 and CDR2: MDHEN and SYDVKM. CDR3 length: 18 residues. The entire variable domain, with the rest obtained from reference TRBV28 and TRBJ2-3, is as follows: DVKVTQSSRYLVKRTGEKVFLECVQDMDHENMFWYRQDPGLGLRLIYFSYDVKMKEKGDIPEGYSVSREKKERFSLILESASTNQTSMYLCASSFTGQGAKSTDTQYFGPGTRLTVL.

This clonotype was recorded a few times. The V and J genes are TRBV19 and TRBJ1-1; D might be TRBD1 (6 bases). This CDR3 has 15 residues. Germline V gene lookup returns CDR1 LNHDA and CDR2 SQIVND (reference sequence). V lost 1 base, J lost 0 bases, and 9 bases lay in between. For the CDR3, the DNA is TGTGCCAGTAGTATAGGGTGGGACATGAACACTGAAGCTTTCTTT. Its protein product is CASSIGWDMNTEAFF.

The chain combines TRBV27 with TRBJ2-7; 10 nucleotides match TRBD2. Trimming cost V 8 bases and J 3 bases; bases outside gene matches: 7. From germline, CDR1 is MNHEY and CDR2 SMNVEV (reference sequence). CDR3 length: 14 amino acids. The DNA of the CDR3 is TGTGCCAGCCGCCAAGCGGGAGGGATCTACGAGCAGTACTTC. Translated, it gives CASRQAGGIYEQYF.

This chain links TRBV24-1 with TRBJ2-3, with 7 bases matching TRBD1. CDR1 is KGHDR and CDR2 is SFDVKD in the germline V gene. Trimming took 4 bases from V and 1 from J; bases not matched to a gene: 7. This CDR3 region has 16 residues. This CDR3 reads CATSDQTGARTDTQYF. CDR3 nucleotide sequence: TGTGCCACCAGTGACCAAACAGGGGCCCGCACAGATACGCAGTATTTT.

The chain recombines TRBV7-3 with TRBJ2-3; D unclear. CDR3 length: 12 residues. V was clipped by 5 bases and J by 10 bases, with 13 bases between them. CDR1 and CDR2 (germline): SGHTA, FQGTGA. CDR3 sequence (DNA): TGTGCCAGCAGCGACTCCCGGTATCCGCAGTATTTT. This codes for CASSDSRYPQYF.

In this sample, this clonotype turned up a few times. The chain joins TRBV6-2 or TRBV6-3 to TRBJ1-5, with D tentatively TRBD1 (6 bases). The CDR3 contains 15 residues. Germline V gene data show CDR1 as MNHEY and CDR2 as SVGEGT. Trimming cost V 6 bases and J 5 bases, with 17 bases left between them. The CDR3 is CASRGSGTPHQPQHF. Here the CDR3 DNA reads TGTGCCAGCAGAGGGTCCGGGACACCACATCAGCCCCAGCATTTT.

This clonotype was counted only a few times. The genes are TRBV10-3 and TRBJ1-1; 8 nucleotides agree with TRBD1. J lost 6 bases, V lost 6 bases, and 9 bases had no gene match. The CDR3 consists of 14 residues. CDR1 and CDR2 (germline): ENHRY, SYGVKD. CDR3 residues: CAISDDRGLAEAFF. CDR3 DNA: TGTGCCATCAGCGATGACAGGGGTCTCGCTGAAGCTTTCTTT.

The genes are TRBV20-1 and TRBJ1-5; 7 bases line up with TRBD1. The CDR3 extends over 13 amino acids. The germline CDR1 and CDR2 sequences are DFQATT and SNEGSKA (reference sequence). J gave up 2 bases and V 6 bases, and 4 bases lay outside the gene matches. This chain's CDR3 is CSADTGGNQPQHF. In DNA, the CDR3 is TGCAGTGCGGACACAGGGGGCAATCAGCCCCAGCATTTT.

The chain has TRBV7-8 and TRBJ2-1, with 11 bases matching TRBD2. The V and J ends lost 1 base and 2 bases, in that order; junction bases with no gene match: 1. CDR3 length: 16 amino acids. Germline V lookup: CDR1 SGHVS, CDR2 FQNEAQ. CDR3 loop: CASSLDSGRAYNEQFF. The DNA of the CDR3 is TGTGCCAGCAGCTTAGATAGCGGGAGGGCCTACAATGAGCAGTTCTTC. Variable domain in full (rest from reference TRBV7-8 and TRBJ2-1): GAGVSQSPRYKVAKRGQDVALRCDPISGHVSLFWYQQALGQGPEFLTYFQNEAQLDKSGLPSDRFFAERPEGSVSTLKIQRTQQEDSAVYLCASSLDSGRAYNEQFFGPGTRLTVL.

This chain joins TRBV7-9 and TRBJ2-1; D is perhaps TRBD1 or TRBD2 (5 bases each). V shed 1 base and J shed 3 bases, with 10 bases lying between them. CDR1 SEHNR and CDR2 FQNEAQ come from the germline V gene (reference sequence). This CDR3 region has 15 residues. This CDR3 reads CASSLGDRDYNEQFF. The CDR3 nucleotides read TGTGCCAGCAGCTTAGGGGACCGAGACTACAATGAGCAGTTCTTC.

This clonotype was picked up one time. The V call is TRBV7-3, the J call TRBJ1-2; D ambiguous. CDR3 length: 12 residues. CDR1 is SGHTA and CDR2 is FQGTGA in the germline V gene. The V gene lost 6 bases and the J gene lost 8 bases, with 13 bases spanning the gap. The CDR3 bases are TGTGCCAGCAGACTCCCTGGGAGAGGCTACACCTTC. Protein sequence: CASRLPGRGYTF.